This TCR beta chain was observed in a study of human T cells and chemical hapten exposure (dated by TCRdb to about 2021). With regard to the full study: For sensitization, 2% DPC in acetone was applied to a roughly 2 cm by roughly 2 cm area of upper inner arm skin. Blood samples were taken from patients before sensitization (week 0) and then at 2, 6 and about 24 weeks after DPC sensitization. The libraries were sequenced as a pool, and the TCR yield per sample differed mostly because of small variations in library volumes within the pool. This study followed changes in the peripheral blood TCR repertoire in vivo during primary and secondary sensitization of alopecia patients to the hapten diphenylcyclopropenone (DPC). Twenty-nine alopecia patients provided blood for TCR sequencing at one to four time points (pre-sensitization, 2, 6 and 24 weeks). Alopecia areata with under or over 50% scalp involvement, alopecia totalis and alopecia universalis were represented in the patient cohort, which was mostly female. Throughout the roughly 26-week study period, patients were also given weekly therapeutic DPC doses on the scalp. Patch tests used Finn chambers with 0.01% DPC on the upper back, scored after 6 days by International Contact Dermatitis Research Group standards. The research as a whole found: DPC sensitization did not change the number of TCRs with a frequency above 1 in 1000, and there was no evidence of changes in global repertoire structure. Repeated subsampling changed both the strength of the expansion versus patch-test correlation and the threshold at which the correlation became significant. Patch test score correlated positively with the number of PT1 expanded TCRs, reaching significance at thresholds 8, 16 and 32 but not at 4. All patients had alopecia, a presumed autoimmune disease, so their immune response might differ from that of healthy individuals. Expanded TCRs formed significantly more large CDR3 similarity clusters than pre-sensitization or healthy control sets, consistent with antigen-driven responses.

This clonotype was counted between two and nine times. Its binding antigen is unknown. One base away there is no much larger clone; base qualities are not given. The receptor library was made with RACE. Sequencing instrument: NextSeq 500. During library preparation, unique molecular identifiers were attached to individual cDNA molecules so that TCRs could be counted quantitatively and reproducibly. For every blood RNA sample, sequencing covered both the TCR alpha and TCR beta chains. The study's own analysis went as follows. A median of about 87,000 TCRs per sample was observed, with a range of about 20,000 to 750,000. The Decombinator software suite was used to annotate V, J and CDR3 in the TCR reads. To make PS versus PT1 abundance plots, every sample was subsampled to the same number of TCRs (28,000). TCRs were defined as expanded if absent before sensitization and observed at least eight times at the 2-week time point. Using fastp at Q25 and MiXCR, TCRdb reprocessed the public reads and kept productive beta chains. Every entry covers one CDR3 protein and lists the most common genes and DNA from its rows. The V and J calls and clone size are TCRdb's, not the authors'. This sample is represented by 95,000 to 130,000 distinct CDR3 sequences; roughly 12% of them were singletons. The ten largest clones take up approximately 1.5% of the sample.

The CDR3 runs 15 residues from the cysteine to the phenylalanine. The read is trimmed to its CDR3 DNA, 45 bases read in frame from base 1. The germline V end is reduced by 2 bases and the J end by 7 bases; junction bases left unmatched: 6. From a lookup of the germline V gene, CDR1 and CDR2 are MNHEY and SVGAGI. The time point label for this specimen denotes: patch test 1, 2 weeks after DPC sensitization. Taken with the paper, the label for treatment or condition translates to: therapeutic diphenylcyclopropenone sensitization with weekly scalp DPC. At every patch-test visit, the blood draw took place before the patch test was put on. Eligible patients were aged 18 to 70, diagnosed with alopecia, deemed suitable for DPC therapy, and excluded if pregnant. Total RNA was extracted from unfractionated whole blood collected in Tempus Blood RNA tubes.

The rearranged chain carries TRBV6-5 and TRBJ2-7, with 12 junctional bases fitting TRBD2. The specimen was whole blood, collected in connection with sensitization to the hapten diphenylcyclopropenone (DPC). The sequence was collected from a woman aged 50 to 65 with alopecia areata. Some clones in this sample may be carry-over from other donors' samples. The sequence in DNA is TGTGCCAGCAGTTACGGGACTAGCGGGCGTCGGGAGCAGTACTTC. This yields the protein CASSYGTSGRREQYF.